Below are 30 T cell receptor beta chains sequenced from a single sample in a study of cytomegalovirus exposure and HLA in healthy donors. In the PCR, 60 Vbeta and 13 Jbeta primers were used. Clones were sequenced by immunoSEQ multiplex PCR, and TCRdb holds only the in-frame ones, with some missing. The table shows tens of thousands of clones, with around 72% occurring only once. Sequenced material: PBMCs. These receptors were collected from a male donor in good health and CMV-seropositive.

The chain is built from TRBV18 and TRBJ2-5; TRBD2 matches 14 bases. Germline CDR1 reads KGHSH; CDR2 reads LQKENI. This CDR3 region has 18 residues. V was clipped by 1 base and J by 1 base; unmatched bases: 5. CDR3 nucleotides: TGTGCCAGCTCACCACGTGGGACTAGCGGGGGCCCCCAAGAGACCCAGTACTTC. This codes for CASSPRGTSGGPQETQYF.

The chain links TRBV5-1 to TRBJ2-5, with D possibly being TRBD2 (5 bases). This CDR3 comprises 15 residues. Germline CDR1 is SGHRS and CDR2 is YFSETQ. V gave up 0 bases and J gave up 5 bases, with 14 bases separating them. CDR3 in DNA: TGCGCCAGCAGCTTGGGAGTGGGATCTAGCGAGACCCAGTACTTC. Encoded protein: CASSLGVGSSETQYF. The variable domain in full, with the rest retrieved from reference TRBV5-1 and TRBJ2-5, is KAGVTQTPRYLIKTRGQQVTLSCSPISGHRSVSWYQQTPGQGLQFLFEYFSETQRNKGNFPGRFSGRQFSNSRSEMNVSTLELGDSALYLCASSLGVGSSETQYFGPGTRLLVL.

This clone occurred a few times. The chain combines TRBV6-5 with TRBJ2-7; 9 nucleotides agree with TRBD2. With 2 bases clipped from V and 1 base from J, the junction kept 3 bases outside the gene matches. Germline V gene data show CDR1 as MNHEY and CDR2 as SVGAGI. The CDR3 length is 15 residues. Here the CDR3 reads CASSYGSGGSYEQYF. The CDR3 DNA is TGTGCCAGCAGTTACGGTAGCGGGGGATCCTACGAGCAGTACTTC.

This clone was counted between two and nine times. The V gene is TRBV30, the J gene TRBJ2-7; D might be TRBD2 (5 bases). The CDR3 runs 10 residues. V lost 8 bases, J lost 3 bases, and 8 bases lay in between. Looked up from germline, CDR1 is GTSNPN and CDR2 is SVGIG (reference sequence). Here the CDR3 reads CAAGLYEQYF. CDR3 in DNA: TGTGCCGCAGGACTCTACGAGCAGTACTTC.

V and J are TRBV11-2 and TRBJ2-7; 7 bases are a match to TRBD1. CDR1 is SGHAT, CDR2 FQNNGV, per germline. Trimming removed 1 base from V and 2 bases from J; junction bases left unmatched: 8. This CDR3 comprises 16 residues. In DNA, the CDR3 is TGTGCCAGCAGCTTAGCCTCTACGACAGGGACCTACGAGCAGTACTTC. Translation: CASSLASTTGTYEQYF.

The V call is TRBV6-5, the J call TRBJ2-7, with D perhaps matching TRBD1 (6 bases). The CDR3 has 13 amino acids. V lost 6 bases to trimming and J lost 1 base, with 10 bases between them. CDR1 MNHEY and CDR2 SVGAGI come from the germline V gene. CDR3 DNA sequence: TGTGCCAGCAGCCCAGGGGCTTCCTACGAGCAGTACTTC. Protein: CASSPGASYEQYF.

The genes are TRBV9 and TRBJ2-5, with 7 bases lining up with TRBD1. V shed 0 bases and J 0 bases; nucleotides not matched to a gene: 2. There are 15 residues in the CDR3. The germline gives CDR1 SGDLS, CDR2 YYNGEE. This CDR3 reads CASSVGDRDQETQYF. The CDR3 DNA is TGTGCCAGCAGCGTAGGGGACAGAGACCAAGAGACCCAGTACTTC.

The chain has TRBV4-1 and TRBJ2-3; 14 nucleotides match TRBD2. The CDR3 loop spans 16 amino acids. J gave up 1 base and V 5 bases, and 2 bases lay outside the gene matches. The V gene's germline CDR1 is MGHRA and CDR2 YSYEKL. In nucleotides, the CDR3 is TGCGCCAGCAGCTTGACTAGCGGGAGGGGCACAGATACGCAGTATTTT. Translating gives CASSLTSGRGTDTQYF.

This clone has a single count. V is TRBV14 and J is TRBJ2-1; 9 bases match TRBD2. With 5 bases clipped from V and 8 bases from J, the junction kept 13 bases outside the gene matches. From germline, CDR1 is SGHDN and CDR2 FVKESK. The CDR3 is 16 residues long. The CDR3 coding sequence is TGTGCCAGCAGCAGTCAGCGGGGGGTGGATCTCCATGAGCAGTTCTTC. Translating gives CASSSQRGVDLHEQFF. Full variable domain (outside the CDR3, taken from reference TRBV14 and TRBJ2-1): EAGVTQFPSHSVIEKGQTVTLRCDPISGHDNLYWYRRVMGKEIKFLLHFVKESKQDESGMPNNRFLAERTGGTYSTLKVQPAELEDSGVYFCASSSQRGVDLHEQFFGPGTRLTVL.

This chain links TRBV21-1 with TRBJ2-7; the D call of TRBD1 is as the table states it, not checked on the DNA. TRBV21-1 is annotated as a pseudogene. This CDR3 has 13 residues. Here the CDR3 reads CASSGRLSYEQYF. The CDR3 nucleotides read TGTGCCAGCAGCGGCAGGCTTTCCTACGAGCAGTACTTC.

The chain uses TRBV11-2 and TRBJ2-5; tentative D call: TRBD2 (6 bases). This CDR3 has 15 residues. Germline CDR1 SGHAT, CDR2 FQNNGV. Trimming removed 3 bases at V and 5 bases at J, with 16 bases between. CDR3 nucleotide sequence: TGTGCCAGCAGCTTCCCCGGGACTCCAGGGGAGACCCAGTACTTC. Protein sequence: CASSFPGTPGETQYF.

This clone occurred once. This rearrangement joins TRBV9 to TRBJ1-2; possibly TRBD1 for D (5 bases). The germline V gene encodes CDR1 SGDLS and CDR2 YYNGEE. The length of the CDR3 is 15 residues. V gave up 0 bases and J gave up 4 bases, with 13 bases separating them. CDR3 coding DNA: TGTGCCAGCAGCGTAGAGGCAGGGCCACTCTATGGCTACACCTTC. Protein product: CASSVEAGPLYGYTF.

This chain uses TRBV5-4 with TRBJ2-3; D possibly corresponds to TRBD2 (6 bases). The germline V gene has CDR1 SGHNT and CDR2 YYREEE (reference sequence). The CDR3 is 16 amino acids. V gave up 4 bases and J gave up 0 bases, with 15 bases separating them. DNA of the CDR3: TGTGCCAGCAGCCTGTTGGAGGGGTCTAGCACAGATACGCAGTATTTT. Amino acids: CASSLLEGSSTDTQYF.

The chain joins TRBV7-2 to TRBJ2-3; maybe TRBD2 (5 bases). The CDR3 has 14 residues. Trimming pared 1 base from V and 1 base from J, leaving 6 bases between. Germline V gene data show CDR1 as SGHTA and CDR2 as FQGNSA. The CDR3 DNA reads TGTGCCAGCAGCTTAGACGGGGGCACAGATACGCAGTATTTT. Protein product: CASSLDGGTDTQYF.

This clone occurred a few times. This rearrangement joins TRBV7-2 to TRBJ2-7; possibly TRBD2 for D (7 bases). V lost 3 bases and J 7 bases, leaving 19 bases between the germline ends. The germline CDR1 and CDR2 sequences are SGHTA and FQGNSA. The CDR3 loop spans 15 amino acids. The CDR3: CASSFTVRGAREQYF. CDR3 in DNA: TGTGCCAGCAGCTTTACGGTTCGGGGGGCCAGAGAGCAGTACTTC.

The chain employs TRBV7-2 and TRBJ1-2, with TRBD1 identical over 9 bases. Trimming removed 5 bases from V and 8 bases from J; junction bases left unmatched: 6. Germline lookup yields CDR1 SGHTA and CDR2 FQGNSA. This CDR3 has 13 amino acids. CDR3 nucleotides: TGTGCCAGCAGCCCCGGGACAGGGCTAGGCTACACCTTC. This codes for CASSPGTGLGYTF.

The rearrangement joins TRBV19 to TRBJ1-1; D uncertain. The CDR3 has 14 residues. The V and J ends lost 6 bases and 1 base respectively, with 12 bases between them. Germline CDR1 and CDR2: LNHDA and SQIVND (reference sequence). The CDR3 DNA sequence: TGTGCCAGTAGCGTGGGAGGAGCGAACACTGAAGCTTTCTTT. Translated, it gives CASSVGGANTEAFF.

The V and J genes are TRBV4-2 and TRBJ2-6; D may be TRBD2 (7 bases). V was cut by 1 base and J by 4 bases, with 11 bases left in between. Germline assignment: CDR1 LGHNA and CDR2 YNFKEQ. The CDR3 spans 16 residues. CDR3 in amino acids: CASSQAAGAGANVLTF. The CDR3 region has the DNA TGTGCCAGCAGCCAAGCTGCGGGGGCCGGGGCCAACGTCCTGACTTTC.

The gene calls are TRBV6-9 and TRBJ1-5; a weak D match, TRBD1 (5 bases). Germline V lookup: CDR1 MNHGY, CDR2 SVAAGI. The CDR3 extends over 15 amino acids. V lost 8 bases and J 3 bases, leaving 17 bases between the germline ends. CDR3 nucleotide sequence: TGTGCCAGCGGGGGGTGGGAGGAGAACAATCAGCCCCAGCATTTT. Its translation: CASGGWEENNQPQHF.

The gene calls are TRBV7-9 and TRBJ1-2, with D uncertain. The germline V and J ends were trimmed by 5 bases and 6 bases, with 19 bases remaining between them. From germline, CDR1 is SEHNR and CDR2 FQNEAQ (reference sequence). The CDR3 runs 15 residues. CDR3 residues: CASSLGLLLPDGYTF. The CDR3 nucleotides read TGTGCCAGCAGCCTCGGACTGCTCCTCCCCGATGGCTACACCTTC.

This sequence joins TRBV5-1 and TRBJ2-2, with D possibly TRBD2 on 6 matching bases. Deletions cut 4 bases from V and 4 bases from J, with 8 bases between. CDR1 and CDR2 from the germline V gene are SGHRS and YFSETQ. The CDR3 length is 13 residues. CDR3 sequence reads: CASSPGGTGELFF. The CDR3 DNA follows: TGCGCCAGCAGCCCCGGGGGCACCGGGGAGCTGTTTTTT. Filled out from reference TRBV5-1 and TRBJ2-2, the complete variable domain reads KAGVTQTPRYLIKTRGQQVTLSCSPISGHRSVSWYQQTPGQGLQFLFEYFSETQRNKGNFPGRFSGRQFSNSRSEMNVSTLELGDSALYLCASSPGGTGELFFGEGSRLTVL.

This clone was detected only once. V usage is TRBV6-6 and J usage is TRBJ1-4; 11 nucleotides align to TRBD1. The germline V gene encodes CDR1 MNHNY and CDR2 SVGAGI (reference sequence). J was trimmed by 7 bases and V by 8 bases; bases with no gene match: 0. The CDR3 loop spans 12 amino acids. The CDR3 DNA sequence: TGTGCCAGCGGGACAGGGGGTGAAAAACTGTTTTTT. Its translation: CASGTGGEKLFF.

V gene TRBV7-2 combines with J gene TRBJ1-1; perhaps TRBD1 as D (6 bases). The germline CDR1 and CDR2 sequences are SGHTA and FQGNSA. Trimming stripped 2 bases from V and 6 bases from J, with 16 bases between. The CDR3 is made up of 15 amino acids. The CDR3 sequence is CASSLYRAGAPEAFF. The CDR3, as DNA: TGTGCCAGCAGCTTATATCGGGCAGGGGCCCCTGAAGCTTTCTTT.

This clone is medium-sized by share. This chain joins TRBV10-3 and TRBJ2-2; D possibly corresponds to TRBD2 (7 bases). Per the germline V gene, CDR1 is ENHRY and CDR2 is SYGVKD. The V gene lost 8 bases and the J gene lost 6 bases, with 13 bases spanning the gap. The CDR3 has 13 residues. The DNA for the CDR3 is TGTGCCATCCAGGAGGGGGGGGCCGGGGAGCTGTTTTTT. Translating gives CAIQEGGAGELFF.

J is TRBJ2-4 and V is TRBV29-1; TRBD1 is a possible D gene (6 bases). V was pared by 6 bases and J by 0 bases, with 9 bases between. The CDR3 is made up of 13 amino acids. Germline V gene sequence: CDR1 SQVTM, CDR2 ANQGSEA. For the CDR3, the DNA is TGCAGCGTCACAGGGTCAGCCAAAAACATTCAGTACTTC. Residues: CSVTGSAKNIQYF.

This chain links TRBV7-2 with TRBJ1-5, with 9 bases fitting TRBD1. This CDR3 is built from 19 residues. V shed 3 bases, J shed 0 bases, and the junction held 12 bases outside the gene matches. Germline values: CDR1 SGHTA, CDR2 FQGNSA. The CDR3 region is CASSLGPGQGRYSNQPQHF. For the CDR3, the DNA is TGTGCCAGCAGCTTGGGACCGGGACAGGGAAGATATAGCAATCAGCCCCAGCATTTT.

Only a few counts were recorded for this clone. The rearrangement uses TRBV6-4 and TRBJ2-1; D is perhaps TRBD1 (5 bases). V lost 3 bases and J 4 bases, leaving 13 bases between the germline ends. Germline V gene sequence: CDR1 MRHNA, CDR2 SNTAGT. There are 15 residues in the CDR3. The DNA of the CDR3 is TGTGCCAGCAGTGAGGGGCGGTACGGATACAATGAGCAGTTCTTC. The encoded protein is CASSEGRYGYNEQFF.

The chain joins TRBV10-1 to TRBJ2-2; D uncertain. The CDR3 is 14 residues long. Germline CDR1 WNHNN, CDR2 SYGVQD (reference sequence). V gave up 0 bases and J gave up 3 bases, with 5 bases separating them. The CDR3 DNA sequence: TGCGCCAGCAGTGAGTCGAGTTACACCGGGGAGCTGTTTTTT. Translating gives CASSESSYTGELFF.

This clone was seen more than once but under ten times. The rearrangement uses TRBV7-9 and TRBJ2-7; 7 nucleotides line up with TRBD1. The V segment lost 5 bases and the J segment 7 bases; nucleotides outside the gene matches: 8. Germline-derived CDR1 and CDR2 are SEHNR and FQNEAQ (reference sequence). The CDR3 runs 13 residues. CDR3 DNA sequence: TGTGCCAGCAGCCCGGGACAGCTGATGGAGCAGTACTTC. This sequence encodes CASSPGQLMEQYF.

This chain links TRBV9 with TRBJ2-7, with 8 bases matching TRBD1. Unmatched junction bases numbered 7, after V lost 4 bases and J lost 7 bases. The CDR3 loop spans 13 amino acids. Germline CDR1 is SGDLS and CDR2 is YYNGEE. The CDR3 protein is CASSTGGSREQYF. The CDR3, as DNA: TGTGCCAGCAGCACAGGGGGGTCCCGTGAGCAGTACTTC.